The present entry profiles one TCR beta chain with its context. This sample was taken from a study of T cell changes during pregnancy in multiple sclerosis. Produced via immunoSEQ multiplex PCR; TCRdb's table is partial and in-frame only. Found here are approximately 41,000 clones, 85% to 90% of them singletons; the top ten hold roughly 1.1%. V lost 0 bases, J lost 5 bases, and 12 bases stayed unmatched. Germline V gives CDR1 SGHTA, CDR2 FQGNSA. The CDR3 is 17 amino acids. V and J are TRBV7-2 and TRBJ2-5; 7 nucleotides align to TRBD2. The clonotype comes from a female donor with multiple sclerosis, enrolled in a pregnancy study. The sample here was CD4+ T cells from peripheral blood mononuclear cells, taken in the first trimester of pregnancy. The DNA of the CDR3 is TGTGCCAGCAGCTTAGCCTCTTGGGGGGAGGGTGCGGAGACCCAGTACTTC. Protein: CASSLASWGEGAETQYF. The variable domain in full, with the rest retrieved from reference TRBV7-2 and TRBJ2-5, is GAGVSQSPSNKVTEKGKDVELRCDPISGHTALYWYRQSLGQGLEFLIYFQGNSAPDKSGLPSDRFSAERTGGSVSTLTIQRTQQEDSAVYLCASSLASWGEGAETQYFGPGTRLLVL.